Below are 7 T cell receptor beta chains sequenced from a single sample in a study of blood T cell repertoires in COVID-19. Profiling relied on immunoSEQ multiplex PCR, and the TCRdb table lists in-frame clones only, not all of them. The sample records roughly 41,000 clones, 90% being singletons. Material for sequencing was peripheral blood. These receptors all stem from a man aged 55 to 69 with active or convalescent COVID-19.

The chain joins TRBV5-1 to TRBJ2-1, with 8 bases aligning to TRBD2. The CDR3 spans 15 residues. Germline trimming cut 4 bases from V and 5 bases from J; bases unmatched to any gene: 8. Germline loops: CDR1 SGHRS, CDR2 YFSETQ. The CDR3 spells CASSPGRGVHNEQFF. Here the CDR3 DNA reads TGCGCCAGCAGCCCGGGGCGGGGGGTGCACAATGAGCAGTTCTTC.

CDR3 amino acids: CASSLEGQPLEQYF. The CDR3 DNA reads TGCGCCAGCAGCTTAGAGGGACAGCCCCTCGAGCAGTACTTC. This chain links TRBV5-1 with TRBJ2-7, with TRBD1 matching 7 bases. CDR3 length: 14 residues. The germline CDR1 and CDR2 sequences are SGHRS and YFSETQ. The trim removed 2 bases at V and 6 bases at J, leaving 8 bases unmatched.

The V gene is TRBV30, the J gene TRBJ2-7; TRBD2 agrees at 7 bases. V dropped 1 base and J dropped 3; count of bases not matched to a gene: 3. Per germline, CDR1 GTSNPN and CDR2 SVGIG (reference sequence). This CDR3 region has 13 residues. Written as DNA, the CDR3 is TGTGCCTGGAGTGATGGGGAGGGCTACGAGCAGTACTTC. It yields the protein CAWSDGEGYEQYF.

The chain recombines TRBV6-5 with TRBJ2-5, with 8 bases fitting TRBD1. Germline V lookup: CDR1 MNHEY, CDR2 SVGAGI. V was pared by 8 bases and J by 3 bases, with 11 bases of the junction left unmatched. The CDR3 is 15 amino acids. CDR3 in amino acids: CASLPAGTGKETQYF. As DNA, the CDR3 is TGTGCCAGCTTACCCGCCGGGACAGGCAAAGAGACCCAGTACTTC.

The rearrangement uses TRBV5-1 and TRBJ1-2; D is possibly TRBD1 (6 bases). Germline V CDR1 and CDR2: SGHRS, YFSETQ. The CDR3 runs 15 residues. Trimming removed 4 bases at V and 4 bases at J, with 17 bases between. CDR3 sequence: CASSPILTGGYGYTF. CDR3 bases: TGCGCCAGCAGCCCAATACTGACAGGAGGCTATGGCTACACCTTC.

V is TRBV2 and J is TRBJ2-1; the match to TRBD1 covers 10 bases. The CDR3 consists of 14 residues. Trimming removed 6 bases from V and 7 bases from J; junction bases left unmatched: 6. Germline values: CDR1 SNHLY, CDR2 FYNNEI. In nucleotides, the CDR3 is TGTGCCAGCAGGGGGACAGGGGCAGGGAATGAGCAGTTCTTC. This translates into CASRGTGAGNEQFF.

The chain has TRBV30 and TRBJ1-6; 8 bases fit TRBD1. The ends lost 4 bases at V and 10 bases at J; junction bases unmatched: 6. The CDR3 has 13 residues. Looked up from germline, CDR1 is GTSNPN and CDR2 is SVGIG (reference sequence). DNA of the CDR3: TGTGCCTGGACACAGGGGGGGGTGTCACCCCTCCACTTT. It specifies CAWTQGGVSPLHF.